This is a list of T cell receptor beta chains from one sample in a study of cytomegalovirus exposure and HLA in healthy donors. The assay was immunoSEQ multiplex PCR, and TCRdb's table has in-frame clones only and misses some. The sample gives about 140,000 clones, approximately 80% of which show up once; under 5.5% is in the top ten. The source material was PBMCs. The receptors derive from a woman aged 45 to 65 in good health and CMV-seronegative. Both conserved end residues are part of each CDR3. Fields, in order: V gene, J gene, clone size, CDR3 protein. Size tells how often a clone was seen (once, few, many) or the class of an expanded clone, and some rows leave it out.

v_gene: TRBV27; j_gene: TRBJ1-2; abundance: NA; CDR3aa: CASSPHPGQGNGYTF
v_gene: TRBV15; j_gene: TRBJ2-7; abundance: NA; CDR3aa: CATSRGGLAGAYEQYF
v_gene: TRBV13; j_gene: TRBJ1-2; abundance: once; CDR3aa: CASSSGLPNYGYTF
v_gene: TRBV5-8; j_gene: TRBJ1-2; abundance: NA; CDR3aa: CASSLLPQGYTF
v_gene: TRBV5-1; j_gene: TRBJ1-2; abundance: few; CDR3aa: CASSQNPGAERSYTF
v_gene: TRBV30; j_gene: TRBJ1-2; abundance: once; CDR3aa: CAWASRVVGYTF
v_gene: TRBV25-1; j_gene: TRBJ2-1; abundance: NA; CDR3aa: CASSEYRDRGSEQFF
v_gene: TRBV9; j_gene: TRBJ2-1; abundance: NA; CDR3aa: CASSVGGGINEQFF
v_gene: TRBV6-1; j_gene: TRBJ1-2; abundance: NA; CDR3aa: CASRRTGENYGYTF
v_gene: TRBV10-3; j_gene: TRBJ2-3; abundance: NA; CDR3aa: CAISEIASRADTQYF
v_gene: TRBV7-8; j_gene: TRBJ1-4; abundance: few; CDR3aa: CASSPRQGGEKLFF
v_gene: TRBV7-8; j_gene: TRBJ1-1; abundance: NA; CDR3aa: CASSLAPGGQNTEAFF
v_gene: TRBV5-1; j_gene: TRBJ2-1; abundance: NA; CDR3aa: CASSFTGLYPYNEQFF
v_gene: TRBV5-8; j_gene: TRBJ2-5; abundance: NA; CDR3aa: CASSLNGETQYF
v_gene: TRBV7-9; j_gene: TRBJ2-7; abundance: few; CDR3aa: CASLGTGGGEQYF
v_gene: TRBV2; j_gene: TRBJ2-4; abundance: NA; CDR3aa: CASEGQGAGAKNIQYF
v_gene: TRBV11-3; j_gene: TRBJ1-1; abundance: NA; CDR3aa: CASRRGVSEAFF
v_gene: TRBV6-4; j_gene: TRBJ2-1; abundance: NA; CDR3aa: CASSDSGGGGNEQFF
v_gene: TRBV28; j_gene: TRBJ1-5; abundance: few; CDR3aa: CASSPAGWGRTGGGQPQHF
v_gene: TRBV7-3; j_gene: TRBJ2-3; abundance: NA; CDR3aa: CASSPPQTSGTDTQYF
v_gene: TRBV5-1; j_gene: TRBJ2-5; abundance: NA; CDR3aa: CASSLGGLAGQETQYF
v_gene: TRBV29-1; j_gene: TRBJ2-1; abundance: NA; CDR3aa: CSVGYYNEQFF
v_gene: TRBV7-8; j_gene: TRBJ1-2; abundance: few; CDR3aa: CASSLALTGVNGYTF
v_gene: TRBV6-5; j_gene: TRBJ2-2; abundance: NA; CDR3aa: CASSYAVNTGELFF
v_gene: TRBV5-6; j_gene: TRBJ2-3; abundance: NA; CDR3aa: CASSSSGGAADTQYF
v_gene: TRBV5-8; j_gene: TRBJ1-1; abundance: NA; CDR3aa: CASSPGRDIEAFF
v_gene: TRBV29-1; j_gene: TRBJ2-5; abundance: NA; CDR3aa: CSVDVTGEKTQYF
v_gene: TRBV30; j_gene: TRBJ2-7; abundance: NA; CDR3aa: CAWSEQHYEQYF
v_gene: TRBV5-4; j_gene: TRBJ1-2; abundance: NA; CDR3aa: CASSLRRTGGFSYGYTF
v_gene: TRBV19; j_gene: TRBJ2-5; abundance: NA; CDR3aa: CASSILKDSRQETQYF
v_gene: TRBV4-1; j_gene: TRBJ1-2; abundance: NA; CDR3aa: CASSQDPVGYGYTF
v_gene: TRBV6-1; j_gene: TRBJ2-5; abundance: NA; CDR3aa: CASSEQGGQETQYF
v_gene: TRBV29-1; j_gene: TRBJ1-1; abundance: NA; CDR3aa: CSVGRVRNTEAFF
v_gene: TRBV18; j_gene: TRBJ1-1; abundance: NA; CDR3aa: CASSLRTEAFF
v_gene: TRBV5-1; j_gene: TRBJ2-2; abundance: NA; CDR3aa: CASSTGLAGGLPGELFF
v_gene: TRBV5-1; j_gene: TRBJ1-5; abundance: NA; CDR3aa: CASSLTNRENQPQHF
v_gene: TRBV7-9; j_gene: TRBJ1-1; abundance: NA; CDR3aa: CSSSLGGVLTEAFF
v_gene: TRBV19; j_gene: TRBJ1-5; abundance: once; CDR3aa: CASSPQGNQPQHF
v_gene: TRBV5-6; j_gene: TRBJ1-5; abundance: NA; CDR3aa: CASSFTGGRVIAQPQHF